This TCR beta chain was found in a study of memory CD4+ T cells and cytomegalovirus serostatus. In the case of this clone: Its antigen is not identified.

Single viable CD3+CD4+CD8-CD45RO+ cells were sorted as the memory CD4+ T cells. Donors' CMV status reflects serum IgG against pp150, pp28, p38, p52. Original processing methods: After removing out-of-frame reads, approximately 2 million distinct TCRbeta sequences remained. Sequencing was performed with immunoSEQ multiplex PCR; in TCRdb, only in-frame clones are kept and a portion is missing. For V, J and clone size, that table is used; D and trimming come from the DNA. The profile shows about 25,000 clones, about 71% of them singletons. The study's findings and limits: Each of approximately 70 CMV-associated TCRbeta sequences occurred in one to five individuals. Repertoires predicted CMV serostatus with median bootstrapped AUC of about 0.95.

Trimming shortened V by 2 bases and J by 3 bases, and 8 bases separated the two germline ends. Germline V gives CDR1 KGHSH, CDR2 LQKENI. The CDR3 contains 13 residues. This clonotype was sampled from an adult in good health and CMV-seronegative. The chain joins TRBV18 to TRBJ2-7; D remains unclear. Sequenced material: memory CD4+ T cells from blood. The CDR3 bases are TGTGCCAGCTCACCAGGACGCGACTACGAGCAGTACTTC. Its protein is CASSPGRDYEQYF.